The 2 T cell receptor beta chains given below trace back to one sample, sequenced in a study of blood T cells in healthy people across ages. A second PCR of roughly 7 to 11 cycles used a sample-barcoded 5' primer and a J-beta primer mix. Via MiXCR, TCRdb re-called the 5' RACE reads, giving one row per CDR3 protein. The repertoire includes fewer than 950,000 distinct CDR3 sequences, around 36% of them detected once, and under 15% sits in the top ten. Sequencing input: blood. The receptors were gathered from a man between 18 and 29 years old in good health.

In this sample, this clonotype turned up many times. J is TRBJ1-2 and V is TRBV12-3 or TRBV12-4; 10 bases line up with TRBD1. J was trimmed by 6 bases and V by 6 bases; bases with no gene match: 4. The CDR3 extends over 13 amino acids. CDR3 amino acids: CASSRTGGNGYTF. The CDR3 bases are TGTGCCAGCAGCCGGACAGGGGGAAATGGCTACACCTTC.

This clonotype was detected only once. This chain connects TRBV27 to TRBJ1-2, with D perhaps TRBD1 (6 bases). Germline V lookup: CDR1 MNHEY, CDR2 SMNVEV (reference sequence). The V end was cut by 6 bases, the J end by 5 bases, with 19 bases between. CDR3 length: 15 residues. This CDR3 reads CASSKNRQALYGYTF. The CDR3 region has the DNA TGTGCCAGCAGCAAGAATCGACAGGCCTTATATGGCTACACCTTC.